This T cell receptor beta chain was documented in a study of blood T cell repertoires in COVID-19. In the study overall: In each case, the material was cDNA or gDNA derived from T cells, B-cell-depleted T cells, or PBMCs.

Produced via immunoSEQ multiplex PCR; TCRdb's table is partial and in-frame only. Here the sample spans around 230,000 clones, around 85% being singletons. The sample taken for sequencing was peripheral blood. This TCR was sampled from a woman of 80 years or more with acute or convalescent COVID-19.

This CDR3 reads CASSFFGIEVPGAFF. As DNA, the CDR3 is TGTGCCAGCAGCTTCTTTGGTATTGAGGTCCCGGGAGCTTTCTTT. This sequence joins TRBV5-6 and TRBJ1-1; D ambiguous. The CDR3 loop spans 15 amino acids. Between the trimmed V and J ends, which lost 2 bases and 10 bases, there was a span of 21 bases. Germline loops: CDR1 SGHDT, CDR2 YYEEEE. Full variable domain (missing parts from reference TRBV5-6 and TRBJ1-1): DAGVTQSPTHLIKTRGQQVTLRCSPKSGHDTVSWYQQALGQGPQFIFQYYEEEERQRGNFPDRFSGHQFPNYSSELNVNALLLGDSALYLCASSFFGIEVPGAFFGQGTRLTVV.